This T cell receptor (beta chain) was observed in a study of T cells after posttransplantation cyclophosphamide. Profiled with immunoSEQ multiplex PCR; TCRdb holds only in-frame clones, not every one. This sample has 40,000 to 45,000 clones and no singletons, with about 2% in the ten largest. In this sample, this clone turned up a few times. The antigen is undetermined. Notes on the study in general: After PTCy, TRB diversity resembled that of CNI/methotrexate controls. Later blood repertoires were often dominated by clones from the donor CD8+ memory compartment.

Trimming took 4 bases from V and 4 from J; bases not matched to a gene: 9. The germline V gene has CDR1 SNHLY and CDR2 FYNNEI. CDR3 size: 15 residues. This receptor was obtained from a man in his forties in good health, CMV-negative, and a related stem cell transplant donor. Sequenced material: PBMCs. The chain combines TRBV2 with TRBJ2-7, with 8 bases matching TRBD1. Written as DNA, the CDR3 is TGTGCCAGCAGTGTGGTAATAGGGACAGGTTACGAGCAGTACTTC. Its translation: CASSVVIGTGYEQYF.